The 21 T cell receptor beta chains listed next were all sequenced from one sample in a study of T cells in Graves' hyperthyroidism and ophthalmopathy. Researchers took RNA transcripts and amplified the TCR beta CDR3 regions from them. The HTBI primer set drove a first-round RT-PCR of the TCR CDR3. TCRdb analysed the multiplex PCR reads with MiXCR anew, one entry per CDR3 protein. The table has approximately 95,000 distinct CDR3 sequences, 35% to 50% seen once. Sequenced material: peripheral blood or thyroid tissue (not recorded which). The source of these receptors is a woman younger than 45 with Graves' hyperthyroidism.

The sample holds many counts of this clonotype. The rearrangement links TRBV10-3 to TRBJ2-7, with 8 nucleotides matching TRBD1. This CDR3 has 13 amino acids. Trimming cost V 6 bases and J 1 base; bases outside gene matches: 2. Germline CDR1 ENHRY, CDR2 SYGVKD. CDR3 in DNA: TGTGCCATCAGGCGGGACAGGTCCTACGAGCAGTACTTC. This gives the protein CAIRRDRSYEQYF.

The sample holds many counts of this clonotype. The V and J genes are TRBV5-1 and TRBJ1-1, with D hard to call. The CDR3 totals 13 residues. Germline CDR1 and CDR2: SGHRS and YFSETQ. V was clipped by 0 bases and J by 8 bases, with 11 bases between them. The CDR3 DNA follows: TGCGCCAGCAGCTTGGCCATTTACAGCGAAGCTTTCTTT. This sequence encodes CASSLAIYSEAFF.

The rearrangement links TRBV28 to TRBJ1-2; D unclear. The CDR3 totals 16 residues. Germline CDR1 is MDHEN and CDR2 is SYDVKM. Trimming stripped 5 bases from V and 5 bases from J, with 21 bases between. CDR3 loop: CASSHMGFNNGYGYTF. For the CDR3, the DNA is TGTGCCAGCAGTCACATGGGGTTCAACAATGGGTATGGCTACACCTTC.

This clonotype was counted at least ten times. J is TRBJ1-5 and V is TRBV28, with a weak D call TRBD1 (6 bases). V was cut by 5 bases and J by 0 bases, with 17 bases left in between. This CDR3 is 17 amino acids long. Germline-derived CDR1 and CDR2 are MDHEN and SYDVKM. The DNA for the CDR3 is TGTGCCAGCAGTCACCTAAGACAGGTTCATAGCAATCAGCCCCAGCATTTT. As protein: CASSHLRQVHSNQPQHF.

This clonotype was counted a single time. Compared with germline, one end of the junction differs, possibly owing to a read error. The chain couples TRBV28 to TRBJ2-7, with D possibly being TRBD2 (5 bases). CDR3 length: 14 amino acids. Germline CDR1 reads MDHEN; CDR2 reads SYDVKM. The CDR3 sequence is CASWQRTSSYERYF. CDR3 DNA sequence: TGTGCCAGCTGGCAGCGGACGAGCTCCTACGAGCGGTACTTC.

This chain joins TRBV7-9 and TRBJ2-7; D is undetermined. The CDR3 spans 14 residues. From germline, CDR1 is SEHNR and CDR2 FQNEAQ (reference sequence). V was cut by 0 bases and J by 3 bases, with 9 bases left in between. The CDR3 sequence: CASSLAGVIYEQYF. CDR3 in DNA: TGTGCCAGCAGCTTAGCAGGAGTCATCTACGAGCAGTACTTC.

This clonotype turned up a few times. V usage is TRBV30 and J usage is TRBJ2-2; 8 nucleotides align to TRBD1. The CDR3 has 15 residues. Germline trimming cut 3 bases from V and 3 bases from J; bases unmatched to any gene: 6. CDR1 is GTSNPN, CDR2 SVGIG, per germline (reference sequence). CDR3 sequence (DNA): TGTGCCTGGAGGCCCCGGACAGGGTACACCGGGGAGCTGTTTTTT. Translation: CAWRPRTGYTGELFF.

With regard to this clonotype: Germline is not matched at one junction end, which may reflect a read error. This chain joins TRBV7-9 and TRBJ2-5; possible D gene TRBD2, 8 bases. CDR3 length equals 16 residues. CDR1 is SEHNR and CDR2 is FQNEAQ in the germline V gene (reference sequence). CDR3 in amino acids: CASSLAGGQAQETQYF. As DNA, the CDR3 is TGCGCCAGCAGCTTGGCGGGAGGACAGGCCCAAGAGACCCAGTACTTC.

This clonotype came up many times. The chain couples TRBV7-6 to TRBJ1-1, with D possibly TRBD1 on 6 matching bases. This CDR3 is 14 amino acids long. Germline V gene lookup returns CDR1 SGHVS and CDR2 FNYEAQ. Deletions cut 1 base from V and 5 bases from J, with 11 bases between. The CDR3 nucleotides are TGTGCCAGCAGCTTAGAGGGGGGGATTACTGAAGCTTTCTTT. Amino acid sequence: CASSLEGGITEAFF.

The chain combines TRBV7-9 with TRBJ2-7; tentatively, D is TRBD1 or TRBD2 (6 bases each). Germline-derived CDR1 and CDR2 are SEHNR and FQNEAQ (reference sequence). The CDR3 consists of 15 residues. V shed 11 bases and J shed 6 bases, with 26 bases lying between them. This CDR3 reads CAWSVRAQWGAEQYF. CDR3 nucleotides: TGTGCCTGGAGTGTACGAGCCCAGTGGGGGGCCGAGCAGTACTTC.

The chain recombines TRBV5-8 with TRBJ2-5, with D perhaps TRBD1 (7 bases). The length of the CDR3 is 17 residues. CDR1 and CDR2 (germline): SGHTS, YDEGEE. The V end lost 3 bases, the J end lost 5 bases, and 23 bases lay between the germline ends. This CDR3 reads CASSSLGGTDVGETQYF. The CDR3, as DNA: TGTGCCAGCAGCTCCCTCGGCGGGACAGACGTCGGGGAGACCCAGTACTTC.

J is TRBJ1-4 and V is TRBV7-9; TRBD1 matches 7 bases. Germline V CDR1 and CDR2: SEHNR, FQNEAQ (reference sequence). V was pared by 5 bases and J by 6 bases, with 6 bases of the junction left unmatched. This CDR3 has 14 residues. CDR3 amino acids: CASSTDREDEKLFF. The CDR3 DNA sequence: TGTGCCAGCAGCACTGACAGGGAGGATGAAAAACTGTTTTTT.

This clonotype was observed at least ten times. This chain joins TRBV2 and TRBJ2-2; D possibly corresponds to TRBD2 (5 bases). Trimming shortened V by 7 bases and J by 6 bases, and 18 bases separated the two germline ends. Germline V gene lookup returns CDR1 SNHLY and CDR2 FYNNEI. The CDR3 loop spans 15 amino acids. The CDR3 spells CASTRQLDRPGELFF. The CDR3 DNA follows: TGTGCCAGCACCCGGCAACTAGACCGCCCCGGGGAGCTGTTTTTT.

This clonotype showed up just a few times. The rearrangement links TRBV30 to TRBJ2-7, with 7 bases aligning to TRBD1. The junction had 8 bases not matched to a gene; V was cut back by 4 bases and J by 2 bases. The CDR3 is made up of 14 amino acids. From germline, CDR1 is GTSNPN and CDR2 SVGIG (reference sequence). CDR3 DNA: TGTGCCTGGAAGCCCGGGACAGCGACCTACGAGCAGTACTTC. This codes for CAWKPGTATYEQYF.

This clonotype was detected ten times or more. The chain is built from TRBV7-9 and TRBJ1-1, with 10 nucleotides matching TRBD1. Germline lookup yields CDR1 SEHNR and CDR2 FQNEAQ (reference sequence). CDR3 size: 15 residues. J gave up 6 bases and V 5 bases, and 9 bases lay outside the gene matches. The CDR3 is CASSTRQGASAEAFF. CDR3 nucleotides: TGTGCCAGCAGCACCAGACAGGGGGCGTCCGCTGAAGCTTTCTTT.

In this sample, this clonotype turned up many times. This chain connects TRBV6-6 to TRBJ1-2; TRBD1 might be the D (5 bases). The germline gives CDR1 MNHNY, CDR2 SVGAGI (reference sequence). The V end lost 1 base, the J end lost 7 bases, and 10 bases lay between the germline ends. The CDR3 sequence is 13 residues long. The CDR3: CASSYFRVRGYTF. DNA for the CDR3: TGTGCCAGCAGTTACTTCAGGGTACGTGGCTACACCTTC.

Ten or more counts support this clonotype. The chain couples TRBV5-5 to TRBJ1-2, with D uncertain. Germline loops: CDR1 SGHKS, CDR2 YYEKEE (reference sequence). Trimming shortened V by 2 bases and J by 4 bases, and 12 bases separated the two germline ends. The CDR3 consists of 14 residues. The CDR3: CASSLVQERYGYTF. The DNA of the CDR3 is TGTGCCAGCAGCTTAGTTCAGGAGCGCTATGGCTACACCTTC.

This clonotype was recorded many times. The chain employs TRBV7-2 and TRBJ1-3, with a possible D match to TRBD1 (5 bases). V lost 5 bases to trimming and J lost 0 bases, with 14 bases between them. This CDR3 spans 16 amino acids. CDR1 is SGHTA, CDR2 FQGNSA, per germline. The CDR3 loop is CASSTGTPSSGNTIYF. The CDR3 DNA follows: TGTGCCAGCAGCACTGGGACGCCGAGCTCTGGAAACACCATATATTTT.

At least ten counts were recorded for this clonotype. J is TRBJ2-5 and V is TRBV7-6; 11 bases match TRBD2. The CDR3 spans 15 residues. Per the germline V gene, CDR1 is SGHVS and CDR2 is FNYEAQ. The junction had 6 bases not matched to a gene; V was cut back by 5 bases and J by 4 bases. For the CDR3, the DNA is TGTGCCAGCAGCCTTCCGACTAGCGGGATAGAGACCCAGTACTTC. This codes for CASSLPTSGIETQYF.

This clonotype rates as medium-sized. The CDR3 is CASSPDSRSYEQYF. In nucleotides, the CDR3 is TGTGCCAGCAGTCCTGACAGTCGATCCTACGAGCAGTACTTC. The gene calls are TRBV7-9 and TRBJ2-7; the D gene is possibly TRBD1 (5 bases). V was shortened by 6 bases and J by 1 base, with 13 bases between the two germline ends. Germline CDR1 SEHNR, CDR2 FQNEAQ (reference sequence). The CDR3 extends over 14 amino acids.

A remark on this clonotype: Without the conserved terminal phenylalanine or tryptophan, this CDR3 likely stems from a read error. The CDR3 region has the DNA TGTGCCAGCAGTGGACTCGAGACCCAGTACCTC. The encoded protein is CASSGLETQYL. The genes are TRBV11-2 and TRBJ2-5; tentatively, D is TRBD2 (5 bases). The CDR3 runs 11 residues. CDR1 and CDR2 (germline): SGHAT, FQNNGV. Trimming cost V 6 bases and J 5 bases, with 7 bases left between them.